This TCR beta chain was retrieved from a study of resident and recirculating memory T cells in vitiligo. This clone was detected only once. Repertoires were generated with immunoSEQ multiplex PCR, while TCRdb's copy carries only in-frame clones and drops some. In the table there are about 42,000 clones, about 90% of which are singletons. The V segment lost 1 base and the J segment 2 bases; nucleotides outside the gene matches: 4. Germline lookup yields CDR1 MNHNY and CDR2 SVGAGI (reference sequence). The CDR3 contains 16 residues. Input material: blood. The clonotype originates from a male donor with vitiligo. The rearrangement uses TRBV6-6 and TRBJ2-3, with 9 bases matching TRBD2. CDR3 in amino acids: CASSYWRGGVTDTQYF. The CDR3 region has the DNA TGTGCCAGCAGTTACTGGCGGGGGGGCGTCACAGATACGCAGTATTTT.